These 7 T cell receptor beta chains originate from one sample sequenced in a study of blood T cell repertoires in COVID-19. TCRdb's copy holds only in-frame clones and misses some; the assay was immunoSEQ multiplex PCR. The sample records about 240,000 clones, 82% being singletons. Sequenced sample: peripheral blood. The receptors come from a woman in her seventies with acute or convalescent COVID-19.

The chain employs TRBV20-1 and TRBJ1-5, with D tentatively TRBD1 (6 bases). Germline V CDR1 and CDR2: DFQATT, SNEGSKA (reference sequence). With 6 bases removed from V and 1 base from J, the gap between germline ends came to 13 bases. The CDR3 runs 14 residues. CDR3 loop: CSASTGPSNQPQHF. DNA for the CDR3: TGCAGTGCCAGTACAGGGCCCAGCAATCAGCCCCAGCATTTT.

V and J are TRBV28 and TRBJ2-4; TRBD1 matches 7 bases. This CDR3 has 14 amino acids. The trim removed 3 bases at V and 4 bases at J, leaving 3 bases unmatched. CDR1 is MDHEN, CDR2 SYDVKM, per germline. The CDR3 reads CASSFPQGKNIQYF. Here the CDR3 DNA reads TGTGCCAGCAGTTTCCCACAGGGGAAAAACATTCAGTACTTC.

The chain has TRBV6-1 and TRBJ1-2, with 7 bases identical to TRBD1. Germline values: CDR1 MNHNS, CDR2 SASEGT. The J segment lost 3 bases and the V segment lost 2 bases, leaving 0 bases of the junction unmatched. The CDR3 is 13 residues long. The CDR3 sequence is CASSEQGDYGYTF. CDR3 bases: TGTGCCAGCAGTGAACAGGGGGACTATGGCTACACCTTC.

This chain uses TRBV7-2 with TRBJ2-7; TRBD2 is a possible D gene (6 bases). V was shortened by 5 bases and J by 6 bases, with 14 bases between the two germline ends. Germline loops: CDR1 SGHTA, CDR2 FQGNSA. The CDR3 is made up of 13 amino acids. CDR3 in DNA: TGTGCCAGCAGCCTCGGGACTCCAGGCGAGCAGTACTTC. It codes for CASSLGTPGEQYF.

The chain employs TRBV6-2 or TRBV6-3 and TRBJ2-1; 9 bases agree with TRBD2. The trim removed 5 bases at V and 4 bases at J, leaving 6 bases unmatched. The CDR3 covers 15 residues. The V gene's germline CDR1 is MNHEY and CDR2 SVGEGT. CDR3 sequence reads: CASSRSGGDYNEQFF. In DNA form, the CDR3 reads TGTGCCAGCAGTCGTAGCGGGGGAGATTACAATGAGCAGTTCTTC.

Concerning this clone itself: Other DNA sequences in this sample translate to the same CDR3. The rearrangement uses TRBV12-3 or TRBV12-4 and TRBJ1-2, with 7 bases that match TRBD1. The J segment lost 7 bases and the V segment lost 2 bases, leaving 1 base of the junction unmatched. This CDR3 is 12 amino acids long. The CDR3 loop is CASSLPGGGYTF. CDR3 sequence (DNA): TGTGCCAGCAGTTTACCAGGGGGTGGCTACACCTTC.

The chain couples TRBV4-1 to TRBJ1-6; D perhaps matches TRBD1 (6 bases). CDR3 length: 16 residues. Per germline, CDR1 MGHRA and CDR2 YSYEKL. V gave up 4 bases and J gave up 5 bases, with 15 bases separating them. The CDR3: CASSLAGVGNNSPLHF. The CDR3 region has the DNA TGCGCCAGCAGCCTTGCAGGGGTGGGCAATAATTCACCCCTCCACTTT.